This is a list of T cell receptor beta chains from one sample in a study of OX40 agonist ivuxolimab in advanced cancers. Some clones are missing from TCRdb's copy, which holds only in-frame ones; the method was immunoSEQ multiplex PCR. The data contain around 110,000 clones, more than 85% of them singletons. Material: CD4+ or CD8+ T cells sorted from blood, obtained in a trial of the OX40 agonist ivuxolimab. The receptors originated from an adult with an advanced solid tumor such as melanoma, head and neck, liver or kidney cancer. Each CDR3 is given with its conserved first and last residue. The order of the fields is V gene, D gene, clone size, J gene, CDR3 DNA, CDR3 protein. D genes are given only for firm matches. Rows give clone size only sometimes, using once, few, many, or a class for an expanded clone.

v_call: TRBV5-6; d_call: -; clone_size: -; j_call: TRBJ1-1; cdr3_nt: TGTGCCAGCAGCCTGGACGCCGGGTCCACTGAAGCTTTCTTT; cdr3_aa: CASSLDAGSTEAFF
v_call: TRBV5-1; d_call: -; clone_size: -; j_call: TRBJ1-5; cdr3_nt: TGCGCCAGCAGTTCGGACCCCAGTGTGGGGCCCCAGCATTTT; cdr3_aa: CASSSDPSVGPQHF
v_call: TRBV18; d_call: TRBD1; clone_size: -; j_call: TRBJ2-7; cdr3_nt: TGTGCCAGCTCACCCCCGGGACAGGGAAACGAGCAGTACTTC; cdr3_aa: CASSPPGQGNEQYF
v_call: TRBV27; d_call: TRBD1; clone_size: -; j_call: TRBJ1-2; cdr3_nt: TGTGCCAGCAGTTTATCGAATTTCGATTACAGGGGGCAGCTTAACTATGGCTACACCTTC; cdr3_aa: CASSLSNFDYRGQLNYGYTF
v_call: TRBV6-1; d_call: -; clone_size: -; j_call: TRBJ1-5; cdr3_nt: TGTGCCAGCAGTGACAGGGCTCGTCAGCCCCAGCATTTT; cdr3_aa: CASSDRARQPQHF
v_call: TRBV6-5; d_call: -; clone_size: -; j_call: TRBJ1-1; cdr3_nt: TGTGCCAGCAGTTACTCGCGAGGACATACGAACACTGAAGCTTTCTTT; cdr3_aa: CASSYSRGHTNTEAFF
v_call: TRBV7-2; d_call: -; clone_size: -; j_call: TRBJ2-1; cdr3_nt: TGTGCCAGCGGACTCTACAATGAGCAGTTCTTC; cdr3_aa: CASGLYNEQFF
v_call: TRBV10-2; d_call: -; clone_size: -; j_call: TRBJ2-3; cdr3_nt: TGCGCCAGCGGGGGCGGTACGCAGTATTTT; cdr3_aa: CASGGGTQYF
v_call: TRBV4-1; d_call: -; clone_size: -; j_call: TRBJ2-3; cdr3_nt: TGCGCCAGCAGCCAAGATTACCCGACAGGTAGCACAGATACGCAGTATTTT; cdr3_aa: CASSQDYPTGSTDTQYF
v_call: TRBV7-3; d_call: -; clone_size: -; j_call: TRBJ2-5; cdr3_nt: TGTGCCAGCAGTTCAAGGCGGGAAGAGACCCAGTACTTC; cdr3_aa: CASSSRREETQYF
v_call: TRBV7-8; d_call: -; clone_size: -; j_call: TRBJ1-4; cdr3_nt: TGTGCCAGCAGCTCCTCCTGGGGCAGCTCTAATGAAAAACTGTTTTTT; cdr3_aa: CASSSSWGSSNEKLFF
v_call: TRBV19; d_call: TRBD2; clone_size: -; j_call: TRBJ2-1; cdr3_nt: TGTGCCAGTAGTATTGCGACTAGCGGGAGACTGTACAATGAGCAGTTCTTC; cdr3_aa: CASSIATSGRLYNEQFF
v_call: TRBV19; d_call: TRBD1; clone_size: -; j_call: TRBJ1-2; cdr3_nt: TGTGCCAGTAGTAAATGGGGGGGACAGGCCAGCATAAATGGCTACACCTTC; cdr3_aa: CASSKWGGQASINGYTF
v_call: TRBV6-1; d_call: TRBD2; clone_size: -; j_call: TRBJ2-2; cdr3_nt: TGTGCCAGCAGAGAACGTGGACTAGCGCCTGGGGGAGGGGAGCTGTTTTTT; cdr3_aa: CASRERGLAPGGGELFF
v_call: TRBV6-6; d_call: -; clone_size: -; j_call: TRBJ1-1; cdr3_nt: TGTGCCAGCAGTTACTCGCGACAGAACACTGAAGCTTTCTTT; cdr3_aa: CASSYSRQNTEAFF
v_call: TRBV28; d_call: -; clone_size: once; j_call: TRBJ1-4; cdr3_nt: TGTGCCAGCAGCTCCTCCGCCCTAGGGGCTAGGGGTGAAAAACTGTTTTTT; cdr3_aa: CASSSSALGARGEKLFF